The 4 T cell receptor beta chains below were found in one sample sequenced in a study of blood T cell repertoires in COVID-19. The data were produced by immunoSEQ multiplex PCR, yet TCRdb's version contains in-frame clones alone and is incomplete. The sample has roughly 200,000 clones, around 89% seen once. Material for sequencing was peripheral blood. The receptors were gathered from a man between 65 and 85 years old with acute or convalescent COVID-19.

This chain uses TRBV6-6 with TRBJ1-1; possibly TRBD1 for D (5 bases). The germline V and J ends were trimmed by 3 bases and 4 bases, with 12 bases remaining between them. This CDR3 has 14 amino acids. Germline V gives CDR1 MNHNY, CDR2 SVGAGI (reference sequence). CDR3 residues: CASSYLGEGTEAFF. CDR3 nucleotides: TGTGCCAGCAGTTATTTGGGGGAGGGCACTGAAGCTTTCTTT.

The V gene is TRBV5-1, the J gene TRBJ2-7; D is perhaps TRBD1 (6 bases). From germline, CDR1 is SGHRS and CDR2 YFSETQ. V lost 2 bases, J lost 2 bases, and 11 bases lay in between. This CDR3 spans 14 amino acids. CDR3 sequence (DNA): TGCGCCAGCAGCTTACAGGGACCCCCCTACGAGCAGTACTTC. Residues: CASSLQGPPYEQYF.

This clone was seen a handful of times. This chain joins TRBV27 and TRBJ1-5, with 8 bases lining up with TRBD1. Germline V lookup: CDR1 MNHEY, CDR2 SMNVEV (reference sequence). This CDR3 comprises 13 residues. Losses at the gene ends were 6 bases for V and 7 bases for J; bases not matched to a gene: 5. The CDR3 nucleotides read TGTGCCAGCAGCATCCGGACAGGGCAGCCCCAGCATTTT. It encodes CASSIRTGQPQHF.

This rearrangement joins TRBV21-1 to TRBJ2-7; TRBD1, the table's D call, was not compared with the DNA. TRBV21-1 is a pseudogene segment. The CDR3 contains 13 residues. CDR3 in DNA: TGTGCCAGCAGCAAACAGAACCGCCCTGTGGAGTACTTC. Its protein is CASSKQNRPVEYF.